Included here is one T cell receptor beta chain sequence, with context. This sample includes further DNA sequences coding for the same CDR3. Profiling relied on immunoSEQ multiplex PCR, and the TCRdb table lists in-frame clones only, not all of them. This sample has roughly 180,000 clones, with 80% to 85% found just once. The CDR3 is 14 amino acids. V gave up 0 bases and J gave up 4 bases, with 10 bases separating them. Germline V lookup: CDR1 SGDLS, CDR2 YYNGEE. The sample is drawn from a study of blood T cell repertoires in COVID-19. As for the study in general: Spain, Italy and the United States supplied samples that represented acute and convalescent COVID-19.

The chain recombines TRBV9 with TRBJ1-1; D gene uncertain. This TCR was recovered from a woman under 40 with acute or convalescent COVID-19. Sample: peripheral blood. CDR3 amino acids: CASSVGGGSTEAFF. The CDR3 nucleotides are TGTGCCAGCAGCGTAGGCGGAGGGAGCACTGAAGCTTTCTTT. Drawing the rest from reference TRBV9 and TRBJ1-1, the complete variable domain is DSGVTQTPKHLITATGQRVTLRCSPRSGDLSVYWYQQSLDQGLQFLIQYYNGEERAKGNILERFSAQQFPDLHSELNLSSLELGDSALYFCASSVGGGSTEAFFGQGTRLTVV.